Each of the 3 T cell receptor beta chains below was sequenced from the same sample in a study of T-cell memory formation after mild COVID-19 (dated by TCRdb to the early 2020s). The library was made by 5' RACE. The run used an Illumina NovaSeq 6000. The public reads were run again by TCRdb, first through fastp at Q25 and then through MiXCR, and only productive beta chains were kept. Records with the same CDR3 protein are collapsed into one entry carrying the most frequent genes and DNA. This sample has around 180,000 distinct CDR3 sequences in its table, and roughly 16% of those were observed once. The top ten hold approximately 2.1% of the sample. Sample: PBMCs or a T cell subset sorted from them (not recorded which). The receptors were sampled from an adult woman who had mild COVID-19 (a few samples of this study predate the infection). The sample titles of this study are shuffled in the database, so cell type and time point are left out; the donor was told from shared clones.

This clonotype was picked up a small number of times. This sequence joins TRBV4-2 and TRBJ2-7; perhaps TRBD1 as D (6 bases). In germline, CDR1 is LGHNA, CDR2 YNFKEQ. V was shortened by 6 bases and J by 2 bases, with 17 bases between the two germline ends. The CDR3 is made up of 15 amino acids. The CDR3 here is CASRQNQGSPYEQYF. The CDR3 region has the DNA TGTGCCAGCAGACAAAACCAGGGGTCTCCCTACGAGCAGTACTTC.

The V and J genes are TRBV29-1 and TRBJ2-1, with D hard to call. The CDR3 spans 14 residues. The ends were cut back, 1 base at V and 9 bases at J, with 16 bases in the middle. In germline, CDR1 is SQVTM, CDR2 ANQGSEA. CDR3 amino acids: CSVEGGLTAPEQFF. The CDR3 DNA is TGCAGCGTTGAAGGTGGGCTGACTGCCCCTGAGCAGTTCTTC.

The V call is TRBV5-1, the J call TRBJ1-1; D is perhaps TRBD1 (6 bases). V was trimmed by 4 bases and J by 1 base, leaving 14 bases between them. CDR1 and CDR2 (germline): SGHRS, YFSETQ. The CDR3 is 15 residues long. CDR3: CASSGVRGTNTEAFF. The CDR3 DNA sequence: TGCGCCAGCAGCGGAGTGAGGGGGACGAACACTGAAGCTTTCTTT.